The 24 T cell receptor beta chains below all came from one sample that was sequenced in a study of T cell responses to AZD1222 COVID-19 vaccine. Clones were read by immunoSEQ multiplex PCR, and TCRdb kept only the in-frame ones, dropping some. The profile shows more than 100,000 clones, about nine tenths of them singletons. The sequencing here drew on peripheral blood, taken on day 0 of AZD1222 vaccination. These receptors were collected from an adult in good health.

The genes are TRBV27 and TRBJ2-7; 8 bases fit TRBD1. The CDR3 sequence is 15 residues long. Germline V CDR1 and CDR2: MNHEY, SMNVEV (reference sequence). With 5 bases clipped from V and 2 bases from J, the junction kept 8 bases outside the gene matches. This CDR3 reads CASSETGTGPYEQYF. CDR3 nucleotides: TGTGCCAGCAGTGAAACCGGGACAGGTCCCTACGAGCAGTACTTC.

The genes are TRBV10-2 and TRBJ2-2; 12 bases are a match to TRBD2. V was clipped by 6 bases and J by 2 bases; unmatched bases: 4. Germline V gives CDR1 WSHSY, CDR2 SAAADI. This CDR3 is 16 amino acids long. The CDR3, as DNA: TGCGCCAGCAGAATCGGACTAGCGGGAAACACCGGGGAGCTGTTTTTT. This sequence encodes CASRIGLAGNTGELFF.

This chain links TRBV7-2 with TRBJ1-3; 8 nucleotides align to TRBD1. Germline assignment: CDR1 SGHTA and CDR2 FQGNSA. Trimming removed 3 bases from V and 1 base from J; junction bases left unmatched: 2. The CDR3 loop spans 15 amino acids. The CDR3 coding sequence is TGTGCCAGCAGCTTGGGACAGGCATCTGGAAACACCATATATTTT. It is translated as CASSLGQASGNTIYF.

The J gene is TRBJ2-7, the V gene TRBV27, with 7 bases matching TRBD2. The ends lost 4 bases at V and 6 bases at J; junction bases unmatched: 6. Per germline, CDR1 MNHEY and CDR2 SMNVEV (reference sequence). This CDR3 is 13 amino acids long. CDR3 sequence reads: CASSSGGRGEQYF. CDR3 bases: TGTGCCAGCAGTTCCGGGGGGAGGGGCGAGCAGTACTTC.

This clone was observed a handful of times. The V gene is TRBV6-5, the J gene TRBJ1-1; TRBD1 matches 7 bases. The V and J ends lost 7 bases and 2 bases, in that order; junction bases with no gene match: 7. The CDR3 contains 14 residues. Germline loops: CDR1 MNHEY, CDR2 SVGAGI. CDR3 in amino acids: CASTLRQGNTEAFF. The DNA for the CDR3 is TGTGCCAGCACCCTCCGACAGGGAAACACTGAAGCTTTCTTT.

V and J are TRBV5-1 and TRBJ2-1; tentative D call: TRBD2 (5 bases). Trimming stripped 4 bases from V and 0 bases from J, with 14 bases between. CDR1 is SGHRS and CDR2 is YFSETQ in the germline V gene. This CDR3 is 16 amino acids long. The CDR3 sequence: CASSNPSRGSYNEQFF. For the CDR3, the DNA is TGCGCCAGCAGCAATCCTAGCCGGGGCTCCTACAATGAGCAGTTCTTC.

The gene calls are TRBV14 and TRBJ2-5, with 7 bases identical to TRBD1. Germline V lookup: CDR1 SGHDN, CDR2 FVKESK. V lost 3 bases to trimming and J lost 13 bases; unmatched junction nucleotides: 14. This CDR3 contains 14 residues. The DNA of the CDR3 is TGTGCCAGCAGCCAGGGCAGACAGGGCGGGCTTCGGTACTTC. Its protein is CASSQGRQGGLRYF.

This sequence joins TRBV27 and TRBJ2-1; D unresolved. Trimming left V 5 bases short and J 0 bases short, with 11 bases between. CDR1 and CDR2 (germline): MNHEY, SMNVEV (reference sequence). CDR3 length equals 15 residues. Written as DNA, the CDR3 is TGTGCCAGCAGTCAATACAGAGTCTCCTACAATGAGCAGTTCTTC. Residues: CASSQYRVSYNEQFF.

The CDR3 loop is CASSFYLAGYTF. In nucleotides, the CDR3 is TGTGCCAGCAGTTTTTACCTGGCTGGCTACACCTTC. This chain uses TRBV28 with TRBJ1-2; D unresolved. CDR1 is MDHEN, CDR2 SYDVKM, per germline. The CDR3 runs to 12 residues. The V and J ends lost 3 bases and 7 bases respectively, with 9 bases between them.

V is TRBV5-6 and J is TRBJ1-2; 9 bases match TRBD1. The ends lost 4 bases at V and 4 bases at J; junction bases unmatched: 8. Germline CDR1 is SGHDT and CDR2 is YYEEEE. CDR3 length: 15 amino acids. For the CDR3, the DNA is TGTGCCAGCAGCCTAGGGACAGGGTGGTCCTATGGCTACACCTTC. Its translation is CASSLGTGWSYGYTF. Complete variable domain (other parts from reference TRBV5-6 and TRBJ1-2): DAGVTQSPTHLIKTRGQQVTLRCSPKSGHDTVSWYQQALGQGPQFIFQYYEEEERQRGNFPDRFSGHQFPNYSSELNVNALLLGDSALYLCASSLGTGWSYGYTFGSGTRLTVV.

The chain recombines TRBV27 with TRBJ1-4; D gene ambiguous. The CDR3 spans 15 residues. Trimming stripped 5 bases from V and 8 bases from J, with 18 bases between. Per the germline V gene, CDR1 is MNHEY and CDR2 is SMNVEV (reference sequence). Here the CDR3 DNA reads TGTGCCAGCAGTAGGAGCGCAGGCCCTTGGGAAAAACTGTTTTTT. The encoded protein is CASSRSAGPWEKLFF.

This clone has just one count. The chain recombines TRBV19 with TRBJ1-6, with D perhaps TRBD1 (5 bases). The CDR3 totals 14 residues. V shed 3 bases and J shed 8 bases, with 11 bases lying between them. Germline V gene sequence: CDR1 LNHDA, CDR2 SQIVND (reference sequence). CDR3 sequence: CASSMGGRDSPLHF. CDR3 in DNA: TGTGCCAGTAGTATGGGGGGAAGGGATTCACCCCTCCACTTT.

The rearrangement joins TRBV29-1 to TRBJ2-5; weak D call: TRBD2 (7 bases). The CDR3 consists of 15 residues. Germline CDR1 is SQVTM and CDR2 is ANQGSEA. Trimming pared 6 bases from V and 3 bases from J, leaving 20 bases between. The CDR3 here is CSVRRGGVVKETQYF. The CDR3 DNA reads TGCAGCGTGAGGAGGGGGGGAGTCGTTAAAGAGACCCAGTACTTC. Full variable domain (missing parts from reference TRBV29-1 and TRBJ2-5): SAVISQKPSRDICQRGTSLTIQCQVDSQVTMMFWYRQQPGQSLTLIATANQGSEATYESGFVIDKFPISRPNLTFSTLTVSNMSPEDSSIYLCSVRRGGVVKETQYFGPGTRLLVL.

The chain recombines TRBV24-1 with TRBJ2-6; 9 bases align to TRBD1. With 4 bases clipped from V and 0 bases from J, the junction kept 6 bases outside the gene matches. CDR1 and CDR2 (germline): KGHDR, SFDVKD. This CDR3 comprises 18 residues. The DNA for the CDR3 is TGTGCCACCAGTGAGGCTCCGGGACAGGGCTCTGGGGCCAACGTCCTGACTTTC. Its protein is CATSEAPGQGSGANVLTF.

This rearrangement joins TRBV2 to TRBJ2-7; TRBD2 aligns across 12 bases. There are 15 residues in the CDR3. Germline-derived CDR1 and CDR2 are SNHLY and FYNNEI. Trimming took 7 bases from V and 2 from J; bases not matched to a gene: 6. The CDR3 spells CASIRLAGVAYEQYF. CDR3 DNA sequence: TGTGCCAGCATACGACTAGCGGGGGTGGCCTACGAGCAGTACTTC.

Comment on this clone: The sample has other DNA sequences that encode this CDR3 too. The chain is built from TRBV12-3 or TRBV12-4 and TRBJ2-5, with D maybe TRBD2 (6 bases). V dropped 5 bases and J dropped 5 bases, with 12 bases sitting between them. The CDR3 is 13 amino acids. CDR3 DNA: TGTGCCAGCAGTCCCCCGGAGGGGGAGACCCAGTACTTC. It is translated as CASSPPEGETQYF.

The chain couples TRBV11-2 to TRBJ2-3; the match to TRBD2 covers 14 bases. J was trimmed by 4 bases and V by 5 bases; bases with no gene match: 5. The CDR3 totals 16 residues. The germline CDR1 and CDR2 sequences are SGHAT and FQNNGV. The CDR3 loop is CASSLRLAGGADTQYF. The CDR3, as DNA: TGTGCCAGCAGCCTAAGACTAGCGGGGGGGGCAGATACGCAGTATTTT.

The V gene is TRBV6-5, the J gene TRBJ1-1, with D perhaps TRBD1 (5 bases). CDR1 MNHEY and CDR2 SVGAGI come from the germline V gene. The CDR3 extends over 16 amino acids. V gave up 0 bases and J gave up 4 bases, with 15 bases separating them. CDR3 in amino acids: CASSYSNGGRGTEAFF. The CDR3 DNA reads as TGTGCCAGCAGTTACTCGAACGGCGGAAGGGGCACTGAAGCTTTCTTT.

This clone has only one observation. The chain couples TRBV28 to TRBJ1-2; a weak D match, TRBD1 (6 bases). Germline V gives CDR1 MDHEN, CDR2 SYDVKM. This CDR3 is built from 14 residues. V gave up 6 bases and J gave up 1 base, with 12 bases separating them. The CDR3 reads CASRSTGFNYGYTF. CDR3 nucleotides: TGTGCCAGCAGGTCCACAGGGTTTAACTATGGCTACACCTTC.

The J gene is TRBJ2-1, the V gene TRBV3-1 (or the pseudogene TRBV3-2); unclear D gene. From germline, CDR1 is LGHDT and CDR2 YNNKEL (reference sequence). V lost 3 bases and J 8 bases, leaving 14 bases between the germline ends. The CDR3 is 14 amino acids. The CDR3 DNA is TGTGCCAGCAGCCATCCTCTGCGCACTTATGAGCAGTTCTTC. Amino acids: CASSHPLRTYEQFF.

The CDR3 protein is CASSQGGPPGKLFF. The CDR3 coding sequence is TGTGCCAGCAGCCAAGGGGGGCCCCCCGGGAAACTGTTTTTT. V and J are TRBV3-1 (or the pseudogene TRBV3-2) and TRBJ1-4; perhaps TRBD1 as D (6 bases). Germline loops: CDR1 LGHDT, CDR2 YNNKEL (reference sequence). V lost 1 base and J lost 11, with 14 bases in between. This CDR3 is built from 14 residues.

This chain links TRBV10-3 with TRBJ1-2, with TRBD1 matching over 8 bases. CDR3 size: 16 residues. Per germline, CDR1 ENHRY and CDR2 SYGVKD. Germline trimming cut 6 bases from V and 4 bases from J; bases unmatched to any gene: 13. As DNA, the CDR3 is TGTGCCATCAGCCACCCCTCCGACAGGGGAGGCTATGGCTACACCTTC. Translated: CAISHPSDRGGYGYTF.

This clone was found a few times. The chain has TRBV25-1 and TRBJ2-2, with a possible D match to TRBD2 (5 bases). Germline V gene lookup returns CDR1 MGHDK and CDR2 SYGVNS. V was clipped by 7 bases and J by 3 bases, with 9 bases between them. The CDR3 totals 13 residues. In nucleotides, the CDR3 is TGTGCCAGCAACTTGCGGGACACCGGGGAGCTGTTTTTT. Its translation: CASNLRDTGELFF.

The chain links TRBV2 to TRBJ2-2; D unresolved. The CDR3 is made up of 15 amino acids. Trimming removed 8 bases from V and 5 bases from J, with 18 bases in between. From germline, CDR1 is SNHLY and CDR2 FYNNEI. DNA of the CDR3: TGTGCCAGCGTGATTCGGCAAGCTCGAACCGGGGAGCTGTTTTTT. Translated, it gives CASVIRQARTGELFF.